The source of this TCR beta chain is a study of blood T cell repertoires in COVID-19. As for the study in general: Sites in the United States, Italy and Spain provided acute and convalescent COVID-19 samples. PBMCs, B-cell-depleted T cells, or T cells were the source of the cDNA or gDNA that made up the material.

As originally analysed: Estimates of nucleated cell counts were drawn from the amplification of reference gene primers. The protocol was immunoSEQ multiplex PCR, while the TCRdb copy is restricted to in-frame clones and leaves out a portion. Clone size and the V and J calls come from that table; the DNA yielded D and trimming. The repertoire has under 300,000 clones, around nine tenths of them found once; the top ten carry 2% to 2.5%. The CDR3 runs to 14 residues. Per germline, CDR1 MDHEN and CDR2 SYDVKM. V dropped 6 bases and J dropped 3 bases, with 15 bases sitting between them. This sequence joins TRBV28 and TRBJ2-7; possible D gene TRBD1, 6 bases. This clonotype originated in a woman between 35 and 50 years old who had recovered from COVID-19. Material for sequencing was peripheral blood. The CDR3: CASSPTGTSYEQYF. CDR3 in DNA: TGTGCCAGCAGCCCTACGGGGACAAGCTACGAGCAGTACTTC.